These T cell receptor beta chains were read from a single sample in a study of T cell responses to AZD1222 COVID-19 vaccine. The repertoire was sequenced with immunoSEQ multiplex PCR; TCRdb's copy has only in-frame clones and lacks some. The sample has approximately 120,000 clones; around 87% are singletons. Sequenced here: peripheral blood, sampled on day 0 of AZD1222 vaccination. The receptors were gathered from an adult in good health. Each CDR3 is given with its conserved first and last residue. Each record gives: J gene, D gene, clone size, V gene, CDR3 protein, CDR3 DNA. The D gene is left open where the match is weak. A row's size may be missing; if present it is once, few, many or a size class.

>TRBJ2-7|TRBD2|-|TRBV30
CAWRPTSSHYEQYF
TGTGCCTGGAGGCCGACTAGCTCACACTACGAGCAGTACTTC
>TRBJ2-3|TRBD2|-|TRBV10-3
CAISGSGSADTQYF
TGTGCCATCAGTGGTAGCGGGAGTGCAGATACGCAGTATTTT
>TRBJ2-2|-|-|TRBV2
CASSEEAPLYGDTGELFF
TGTGCCAGCAGTGAAGAGGCCCCATTATACGGGGACACCGGGGAGCTGTTTTTT
>TRBJ1-1|-|-|TRBV30
CAWKVVWNTEAFF
TGTGCCTGGAAAGTTGTTTGGAACACTGAAGCTTTCTTT
>TRBJ1-2|-|-|TRBV5-4
CASSLWGPNYGYTF
TGTGCCAGCAGCTTGTGGGGGCCTAACTATGGCTACACCTTC
>TRBJ2-5|TRBD1|-|TRBV4-1
CASSQAPTGGETQYF
TGCGCCAGCAGCCAAGCACCGACAGGGGGGGAGACCCAGTACTTC
>TRBJ2-5|-|-|TRBV20-1
CSARVETQYF
TGCAGTGCTAGAGTAGAGACCCAGTACTTC
>TRBJ1-5|-|-|TRBV18
CASSPGGQPQHF
TGTGCCAGCTCACCAGGGGGTCAGCCCCAGCATTTT
>TRBJ1-1|-|-|TRBV7-3
CASSLMGHPATEAFF
TGTGCCAGCAGCTTAATGGGACATCCGGCCACTGAAGCTTTCTTT
>TRBJ2-3|-|-|TRBV4-3
CASSQGASRTDTQYF
TGCGCCAGCAGCCAAGGGGCTAGTCGGACAGATACGCAGTATTTT
>TRBJ2-1|TRBD1|-|TRBV27
CASSYGQGGNEQFF
TGTGCCAGCAGCTATGGACAGGGTGGCAATGAGCAGTTCTTC
>TRBJ2-3|TRBD2|few|TRBV15
CATSSPSSAGGTDTQYF
TGTGCCACCAGCAGTCCCTCCAGCGCGGGGGGCACAGATACGCAGTATTTT
>TRBJ1-4|TRBD1|-|TRBV7-9
CASVGQGNEKLFF
TGTGCCAGCGTTGGACAGGGGAATGAAAAACTGTTTTTT
>TRBJ1-1|TRBD1|-|TRBV3-1/TRBV3-2
CASSQEGGGEAFF
TGTGCCAGCAGCCAAGAAGGGGGCGGGGAAGCTTTCTTT
>TRBJ2-3|TRBD2|-|TRBV28
CATRREGTDTQYF
TGTGCCACCCGGCGGGAGGGAACAGATACGCAGTATTTT
>TRBJ1-1|-|-|TRBV19
CASSKDSRATEAFF
TGTGCCAGTAGTAAGGACAGTCGTGCGACTGAAGCTTTCTTT
>TRBJ1-6|-|-|TRBV7-3
CASSLSGYYHSPLHF
TGTGCCAGCAGCTTAAGTGGTTATTACCATTCACCCCTCCACTTT
>TRBJ1-3|TRBD1|-|TRBV28
CASSRDRAGNTIYF
TGTGCCAGCAGTAGGGACAGGGCTGGAAACACCATATATTTT
>TRBJ2-1|-|-|TRBV5-4
CASSTTPQNEQFF
TGTGCCAGCAGCACCACCCCCCAGAATGAGCAGTTCTTC
>TRBJ2-7|TRBD2|once|TRBV28
CASNPAGGVGNEQYF
TGTGCCAGCAACCCGGCGGGGGGCGTCGGGAACGAGCAGTACTTC
>TRBJ2-3|TRBD1|-|TRBV24-1
CATSGPRDRATDTQYF
TGTGCCACCAGTGGGCCCCGGGACAGGGCTACAGATACGCAGTATTTT
>TRBJ2-1|-|-|TRBV4-3
CASSQPGAGYNEQFF
TGCGCCAGCAGCCAACCGGGAGCAGGCTACAATGAGCAGTTCTTC
>TRBJ1-2|-|once|TRBV30
CASRAYKVGGYTF
TGTGCCTCCCGGGCCTACAAGGTGGGTGGCTACACCTTC
>TRBJ1-2|TRBD1|-|TRBV19
CASSITGGDGYTF
TGTGCCAGTAGTATCACAGGGGGTGATGGCTACACCTTC
>TRBJ1-5|-|-|TRBV28
CASSLAGGNQPQHF
TGTGCCAGCAGTTTGGCCGGGGGAAATCAGCCCCAGCATTTT
>TRBJ1-3|-|-|TRBV7-8
CASSFGHHPLLYF
TGTGCCAGCAGCTTCGGACACCACCCCCTCTTGTATTTT
>TRBJ2-3|-|-|TRBV15
CATSRRGTDTQYF
TGTGCCACCAGCAGGCGGGGCACAGATACGCAGTATTTT
>TRBJ2-3|TRBD2|few|TRBV6-4
CASSEETSGTDTQYF
TGTGCCAGCAGTGAAGAGACTAGCGGCACAGATACGCAGTATTTT
>TRBJ2-7|-|-|TRBV4-1
CASSQDGSRAIYEQYF
TGCGCCAGCAGCCAAGATGGGTCGCGGGCAATCTACGAGCAGTACTTC
>TRBJ2-7|TRBD1|once|TRBV4-1
CASSQGGIPGQGAYEQYF
TGCGCCAGCAGCCAAGGTGGTATCCCGGGACAGGGGGCCTACGAGCAGTACTTC
>TRBJ1-5|-|-|TRBV4-1
CASSQGLTSNQPQHF
TGCGCCAGCAGCCAAGGACTCACCAGCAATCAGCCCCAGCATTTT
>TRBJ2-7|-|-|TRBV18
CASSPRPRGALGYEQYF
TGTGCCAGCTCACCACGTCCGAGGGGGGCCTTGGGGTACGAGCAGTACTTC
>TRBJ1-2|TRBD1|-|TRBV4-2
CASSEGGQARSLYGYTF
TGTGCCAGCAGCGAAGGGGGACAGGCAAGGAGCCTATACGGCTACACCTTC
>TRBJ2-1|-|-|TRBV12-3/TRBV12-4
CASSSDPGLGQFF
TGTGCCAGCAGTTCGGACCCGGGTTTAGGGCAGTTCTTC
>TRBJ2-2|-|few|TRBV9
CASSVAQGRETGELFF
TGTGCCAGCAGCGTAGCACAGGGGAGGGAGACCGGGGAGCTGTTTTTT
>TRBJ2-1|-|-|TRBV5-8
CASRVLAGSNEQFF
TGTGCCAGCAGGGTCTTGGCGGGCAGCAATGAGCAGTTCTTC
>TRBJ1-2|TRBD1|-|TRBV28
CASSPGQGGSLSGYTF
TGTGCCAGCAGTCCGGGACAGGGGGGAAGTCTGAGCGGCTACACCTTC
>TRBJ2-1|-|-|TRBV7-2
CASSSAGARALNEQFF
TGTGCCAGCAGCTCCGCCGGAGCCCGGGCTCTCAATGAGCAGTTCTTC
>TRBJ2-1|TRBD2|-|TRBV7-8
CASSLVELAGVHEQFF
TGTGCCAGCAGCTTAGTAGAGCTAGCGGGAGTTCATGAGCAGTTCTTC
>TRBJ2-7|-|-|TRBV6-2/TRBV6-3
CASSYHRVISANEQYF
TGTGCCAGCAGTTACCACAGGGTCATATCGGCCAACGAGCAGTACTTC